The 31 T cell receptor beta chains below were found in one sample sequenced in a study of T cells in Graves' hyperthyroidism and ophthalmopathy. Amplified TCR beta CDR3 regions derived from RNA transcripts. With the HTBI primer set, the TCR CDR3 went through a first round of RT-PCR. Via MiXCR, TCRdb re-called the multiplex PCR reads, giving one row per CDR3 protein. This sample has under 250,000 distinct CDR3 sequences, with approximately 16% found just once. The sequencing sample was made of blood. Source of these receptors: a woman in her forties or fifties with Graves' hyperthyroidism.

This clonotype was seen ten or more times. DNA for the CDR3: TGTGCCAGTAGTACCGGAAGGGTTAATCAGCCCCAGCATTTT. This encodes CASSTGRVNQPQHF. J is TRBJ1-5 and V is TRBV19; D not certain. Trimming pared 4 bases from V and 4 bases from J, leaving 11 bases between. CDR3 length: 14 amino acids. Germline V lookup: CDR1 LNHDA, CDR2 SQIVND (reference sequence).

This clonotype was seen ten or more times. As DNA, the CDR3 is TGTGCCAGCAGTTCCTCGGGGGCCTACGAGCAGTACTTC. Its translation: CASSSSGAYEQYF. This chain connects TRBV28 to TRBJ2-7; weak D call: TRBD2 (6 bases). The CDR3 consists of 13 residues. The V and J ends lost 4 bases and 2 bases respectively, with 9 bases between them. Looked up from germline, CDR1 is MDHEN and CDR2 is SYDVKM.

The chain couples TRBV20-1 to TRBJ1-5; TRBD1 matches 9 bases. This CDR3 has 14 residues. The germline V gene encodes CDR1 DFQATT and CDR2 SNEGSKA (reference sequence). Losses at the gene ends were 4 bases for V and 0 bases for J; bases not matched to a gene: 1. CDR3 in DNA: TGCAGTGCTATGGGACAGGGTAGCAATCAGCCCCAGCATTTT. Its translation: CSAMGQGSNQPQHF.

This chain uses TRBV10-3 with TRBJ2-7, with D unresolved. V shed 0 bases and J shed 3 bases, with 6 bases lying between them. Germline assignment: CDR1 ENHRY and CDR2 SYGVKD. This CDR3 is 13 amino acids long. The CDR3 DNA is TGTGCCATCAGTGAGTCGGTTGACTACGAGCAGTACTTC. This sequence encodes CAISESVDYEQYF.

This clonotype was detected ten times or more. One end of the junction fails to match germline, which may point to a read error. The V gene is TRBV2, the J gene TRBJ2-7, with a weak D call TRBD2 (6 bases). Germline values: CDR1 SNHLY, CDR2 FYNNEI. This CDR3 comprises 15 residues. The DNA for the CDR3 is TGTGCCATCAGTGGCCGGGACTCCTCCTCCTACGAGCAGTACTTC. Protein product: CAISGRDSSSYEQYF. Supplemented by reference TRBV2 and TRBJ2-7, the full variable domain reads EPEVTQTPSHQVTQMGQEVILRCVPISNHLYFYWYRQILGQKVEFLVSFYNNEISEKSEIFDDQFSVERPDGSNFTLKIRSTKLEDSAMYFCAISGRDSSSYEQYFGPGTRLTVT.

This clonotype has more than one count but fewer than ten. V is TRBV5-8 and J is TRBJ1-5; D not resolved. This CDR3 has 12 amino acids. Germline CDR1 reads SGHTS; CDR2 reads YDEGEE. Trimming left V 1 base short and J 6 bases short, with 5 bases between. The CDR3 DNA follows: TGTGCCAGCAGCTTGACGGTTCAGCCCCAGCATTTT. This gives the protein CASSLTVQPQHF.

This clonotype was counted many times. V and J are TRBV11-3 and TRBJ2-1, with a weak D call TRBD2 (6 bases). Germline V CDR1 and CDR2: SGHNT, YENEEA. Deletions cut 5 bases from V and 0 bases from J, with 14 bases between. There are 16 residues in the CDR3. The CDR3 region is CASSRSGSNSYNEQFF. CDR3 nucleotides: TGTGCCAGCAGCCGCAGCGGGTCGAACTCCTACAATGAGCAGTTCTTC.

This chain's CDR3 is CASSSPRETGNTIYF. The CDR3 DNA follows: TGTGCCAGCAGCTCCCCCAGGGAAACTGGAAACACCATATATTTT. The chain has TRBV7-6 and TRBJ1-3, with D perhaps matching TRBD1 (5 bases). CDR1 is SGHVS, CDR2 FNYEAQ, per germline. The CDR3 loop spans 15 amino acids. V dropped 4 bases and J dropped 2 bases, with 12 bases sitting between them.

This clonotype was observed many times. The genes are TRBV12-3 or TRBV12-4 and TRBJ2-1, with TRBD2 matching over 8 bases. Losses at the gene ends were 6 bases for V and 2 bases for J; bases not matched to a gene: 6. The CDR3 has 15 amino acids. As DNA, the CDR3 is TGTGCCAGCAGCACAAGCGGGAGCCCCTACAATGAGCAGTTCTTC. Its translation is CASSTSGSPYNEQFF.

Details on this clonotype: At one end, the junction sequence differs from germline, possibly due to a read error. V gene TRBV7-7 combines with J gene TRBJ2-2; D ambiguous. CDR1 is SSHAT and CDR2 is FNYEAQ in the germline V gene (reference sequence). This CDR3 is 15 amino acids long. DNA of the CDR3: TGTGCTAGCAGCTTTAGTGGGGCGAACACCGGGGAGCTGTTTTTT. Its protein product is CASSFSGANTGELFF.

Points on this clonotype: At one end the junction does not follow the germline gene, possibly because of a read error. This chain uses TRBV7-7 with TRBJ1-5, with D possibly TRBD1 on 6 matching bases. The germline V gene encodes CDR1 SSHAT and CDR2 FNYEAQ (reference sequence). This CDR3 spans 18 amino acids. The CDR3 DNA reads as TGTGCTAGCAATCTCGGACCCTACAGACAGGCGGACAATCAGCCCCAGCATTTT. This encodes CASNLGPYRQADNQPQHF. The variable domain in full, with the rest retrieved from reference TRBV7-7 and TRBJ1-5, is GAGVSQSPRYKVTKRGQDVTLRCDPISSHATLYWYQQALGQGPEFLTYFNYEAQPDKSGLPSDRFSAERPEGSISTLTIQRTEQRDSAMYRCASNLGPYRQADNQPQHFGDGTRLSIL.

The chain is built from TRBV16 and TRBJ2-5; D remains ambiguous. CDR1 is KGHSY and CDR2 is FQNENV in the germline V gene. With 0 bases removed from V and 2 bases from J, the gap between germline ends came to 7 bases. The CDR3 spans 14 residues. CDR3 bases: TGTGCCAGCAGCCAATCCCTACTACAAGAGACCCAGTACTTC. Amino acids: CASSQSLLQETQYF.

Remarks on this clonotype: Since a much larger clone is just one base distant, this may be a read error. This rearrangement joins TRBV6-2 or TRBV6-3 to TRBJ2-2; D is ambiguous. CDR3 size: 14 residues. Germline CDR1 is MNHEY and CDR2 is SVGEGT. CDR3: CASSYVGNAGELFF. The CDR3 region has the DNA TGTGCCAGCAGTTACGTGGGGAACGCCGGGGAGCTGTTTTTT.

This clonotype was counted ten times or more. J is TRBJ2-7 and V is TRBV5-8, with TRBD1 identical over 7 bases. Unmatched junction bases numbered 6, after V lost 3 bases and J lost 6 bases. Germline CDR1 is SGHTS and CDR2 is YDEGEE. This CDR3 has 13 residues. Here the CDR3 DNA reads TGTGCCAGCAGCTCTGACCCAGGGGGCGAGCAGTACTTC. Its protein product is CASSSDPGGEQYF.

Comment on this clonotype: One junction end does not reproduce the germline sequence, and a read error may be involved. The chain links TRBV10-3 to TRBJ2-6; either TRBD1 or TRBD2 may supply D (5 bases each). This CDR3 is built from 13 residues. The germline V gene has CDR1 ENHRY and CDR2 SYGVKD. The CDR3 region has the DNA TGTGCCATCAGTGAATACCCCGTGGGGACCCCTGACTTC. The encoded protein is CAISEYPVGTPDF.

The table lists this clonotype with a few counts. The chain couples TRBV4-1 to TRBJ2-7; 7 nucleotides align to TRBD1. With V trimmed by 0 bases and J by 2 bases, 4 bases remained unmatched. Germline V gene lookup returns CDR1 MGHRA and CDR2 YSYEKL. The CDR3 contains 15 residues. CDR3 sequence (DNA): TGCGCCAGCAGCCAAGATTCCAGGGGGACCTACGAGCAGTACTTC. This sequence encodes CASSQDSRGTYEQYF.

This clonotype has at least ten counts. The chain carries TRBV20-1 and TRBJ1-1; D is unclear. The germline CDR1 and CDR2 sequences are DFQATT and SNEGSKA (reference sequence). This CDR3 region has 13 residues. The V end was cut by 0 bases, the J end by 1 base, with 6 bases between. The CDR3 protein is CSARDFANTEAFF. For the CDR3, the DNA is TGCAGTGCTAGAGATTTCGCGAACACTGAAGCTTTCTTT.

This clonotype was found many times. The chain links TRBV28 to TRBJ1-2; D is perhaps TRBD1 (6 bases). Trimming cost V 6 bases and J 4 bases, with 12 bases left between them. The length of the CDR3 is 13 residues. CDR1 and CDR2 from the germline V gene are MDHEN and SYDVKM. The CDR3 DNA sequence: TGTGCCAGCAGCCCGGGGGCCCTCTATGGCTACACCTTC. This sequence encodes CASSPGALYGYTF.

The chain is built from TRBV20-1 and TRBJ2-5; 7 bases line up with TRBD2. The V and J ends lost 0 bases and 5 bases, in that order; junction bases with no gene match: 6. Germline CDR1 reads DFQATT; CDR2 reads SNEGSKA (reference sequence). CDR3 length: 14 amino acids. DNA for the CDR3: TGCAGTGCTAGAGATGGCGGGAGCGGGGAGACCCAGTACTTC. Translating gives CSARDGGSGETQYF.

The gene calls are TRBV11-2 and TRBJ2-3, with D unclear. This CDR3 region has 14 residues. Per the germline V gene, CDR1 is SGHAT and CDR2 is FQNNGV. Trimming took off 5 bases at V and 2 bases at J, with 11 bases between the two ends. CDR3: CASSIVGPTDTQYF. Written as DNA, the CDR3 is TGTGCCAGCAGCATTGTAGGACCCACAGATACGCAGTATTTT.

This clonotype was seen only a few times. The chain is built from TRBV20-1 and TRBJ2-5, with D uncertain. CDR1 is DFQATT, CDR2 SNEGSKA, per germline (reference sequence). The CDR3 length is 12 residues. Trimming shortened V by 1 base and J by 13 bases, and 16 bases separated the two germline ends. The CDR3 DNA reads TGCAGTGCTAGAGCTGACGCGGCGATATTGTACTTC. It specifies CSARADAAILYF.

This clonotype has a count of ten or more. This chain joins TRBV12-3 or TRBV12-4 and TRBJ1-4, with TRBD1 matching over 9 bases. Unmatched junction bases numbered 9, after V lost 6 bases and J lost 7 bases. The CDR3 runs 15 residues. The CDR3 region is CASRPTGTGTEKLFF. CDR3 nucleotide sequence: TGTGCCAGCAGACCCACCGGGACAGGGACTGAAAAACTGTTTTTT.

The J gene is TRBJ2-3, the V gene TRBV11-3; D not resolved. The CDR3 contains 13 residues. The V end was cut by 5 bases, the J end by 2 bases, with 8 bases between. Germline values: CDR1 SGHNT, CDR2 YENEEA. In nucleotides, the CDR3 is TGTGCCAGCAGCCCATACTTCACAGATACGCAGTATTTT. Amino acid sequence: CASSPYFTDTQYF. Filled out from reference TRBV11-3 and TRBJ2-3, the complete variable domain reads EAGVVQSPRYKIIEKKQPVAFWCNPISGHNTLYWYLQNLGQGPELLIRYENEEAVDDSQLPKDRFSAERLKGVDSTLKIQPAELGDSAVYLCASSPYFTDTQYFGPGTRLTVL.

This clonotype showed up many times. The CDR3 loop is CASSFDRSSGYTF. As DNA, the CDR3 is TGTGCCAGCAGCTTTGACAGGTCGAGTGGCTACACCTTC. The genes are TRBV13 and TRBJ1-2; D may be TRBD1 (6 bases). The CDR3 runs to 13 residues. Per germline, CDR1 PRHDT and CDR2 FYEKMQ (reference sequence). Trimming pared 3 bases from V and 7 bases from J, leaving 12 bases between.

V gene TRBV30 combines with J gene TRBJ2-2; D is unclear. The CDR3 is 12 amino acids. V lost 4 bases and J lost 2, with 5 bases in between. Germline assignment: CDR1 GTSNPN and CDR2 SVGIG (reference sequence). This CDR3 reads CAWNSNTGELFF. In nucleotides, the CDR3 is TGTGCCTGGAACAGCAACACCGGGGAGCTGTTTTTT. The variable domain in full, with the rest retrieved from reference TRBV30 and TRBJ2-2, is SQTIHQWPATLVQPVGSPLSLECTVEGTSNPNLYWYRQAAGRGLQLLFYSVGIGQISSEVPQNLSASRPQDRQFILSSKKLLLSDSGFYLCAWNSNTGELFFGEGSRLTVL.

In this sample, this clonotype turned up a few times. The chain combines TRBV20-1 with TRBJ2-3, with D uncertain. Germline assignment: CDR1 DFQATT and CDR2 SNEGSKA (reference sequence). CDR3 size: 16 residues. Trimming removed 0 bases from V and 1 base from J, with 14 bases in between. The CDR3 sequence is CSARDPLTSGTDTQYF. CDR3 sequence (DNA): TGCAGTGCTAGAGATCCTCTCACGTCGGGCACAGATACGCAGTATTTT.

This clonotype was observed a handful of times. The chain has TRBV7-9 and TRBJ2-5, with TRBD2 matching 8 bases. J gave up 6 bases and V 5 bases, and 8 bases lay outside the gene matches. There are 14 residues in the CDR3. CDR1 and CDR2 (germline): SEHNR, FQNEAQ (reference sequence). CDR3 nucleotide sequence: TGTGCCAGCAGCCGGGGACTAGAATTACAGACCCAGTACTTC. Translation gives CASSRGLELQTQYF.

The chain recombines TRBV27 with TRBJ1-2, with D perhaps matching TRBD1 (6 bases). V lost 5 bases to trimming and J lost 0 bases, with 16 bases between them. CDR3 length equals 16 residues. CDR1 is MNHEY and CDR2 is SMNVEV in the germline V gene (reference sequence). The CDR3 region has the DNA TGTGCCAGCAGTCCCTCTTCAGGGGAAGCTAACTATGGCTACACCTTC. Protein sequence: CASSPSSGEANYGYTF.

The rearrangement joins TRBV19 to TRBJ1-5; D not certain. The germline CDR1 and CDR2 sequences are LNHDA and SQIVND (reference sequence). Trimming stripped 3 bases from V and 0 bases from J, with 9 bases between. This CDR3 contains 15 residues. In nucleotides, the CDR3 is TGTGCCAGTAGTATCCAGCATTATAGCAATCAGCCCCAGCATTTT. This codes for CASSIQHYSNQPQHF.

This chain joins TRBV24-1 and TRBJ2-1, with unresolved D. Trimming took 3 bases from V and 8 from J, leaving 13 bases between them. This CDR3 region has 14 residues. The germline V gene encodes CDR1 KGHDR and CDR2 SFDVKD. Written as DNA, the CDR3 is TGTGCCACCAGTGATCCTGCCCAGATCCATGAGCAGTTCTTC. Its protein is CATSDPAQIHEQFF.

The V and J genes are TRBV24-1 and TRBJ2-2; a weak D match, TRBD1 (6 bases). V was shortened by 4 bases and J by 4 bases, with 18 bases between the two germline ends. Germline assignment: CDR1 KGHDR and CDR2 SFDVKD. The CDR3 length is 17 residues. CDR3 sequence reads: CATSDPTGPMGTGELFF. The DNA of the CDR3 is TGTGCCACCAGTGACCCGACAGGCCCTATGGGCACCGGGGAGCTGTTTTTT.